Listed here are 6 T cell receptor beta chains from one sample, sequenced in a study of blood T cell repertoires in COVID-19. The data were produced by immunoSEQ multiplex PCR, yet TCRdb's version contains in-frame clones alone and is incomplete. The sample consists of 75,000 to 90,000 clones, about 89% of them appearing once. The sequenced sample consisted of peripheral blood. The receptors here all came from a man between 45 and 60 years old with active or convalescent COVID-19.

The chain's CDR3 is CASSENGYTEAFF. Here the CDR3 DNA reads TGTGCCAGCAGTGAAAACGGGTACACTGAAGCTTTCTTT. The chain combines TRBV25-1 with TRBJ1-1; D gene ambiguous. The length of the CDR3 is 13 residues. Trimming cost V 2 bases and J 3 bases, with 7 bases left between them. The germline V gene has CDR1 MGHDK and CDR2 SYGVNS.

V and J are TRBV7-6 and TRBJ1-4; maybe TRBD1 (5 bases). Trimming pared 5 bases from V and 0 bases from J, leaving 10 bases between. This CDR3 contains 15 residues. Germline loops: CDR1 SGHVS, CDR2 FNYEAQ. For the CDR3, the DNA is TGTGCCAGCAGCCTCCCGGGGGCAACTAATGAAAAACTGTTTTTT. It yields the protein CASSLPGATNEKLFF.

In its sample, this clone was seen a few times. The chain couples TRBV7-2 to TRBJ2-7; TRBD2 aligns across 13 bases. This CDR3 comprises 15 residues. The germline V gene has CDR1 SGHTA and CDR2 FQGNSA. V was clipped by 5 bases and J by 5 bases; unmatched bases: 6. CDR3 protein: CASSQTGLAGNEQYF. The CDR3 coding sequence is TGTGCCAGCAGCCAGACGGGACTAGCGGGGAACGAGCAGTACTTC.

The V and J genes are TRBV3-1 (or the pseudogene TRBV3-2) and TRBJ1-2, with D maybe TRBD1 (6 bases). The CDR3 extends over 13 amino acids. The germline gives CDR1 LGHDT, CDR2 YNNKEL (reference sequence). The V end was cut by 6 bases, the J end by 4 bases, with 12 bases between. CDR3 sequence (DNA): TGTGCCAGCAGTAAGGACAGTGCCTATGGCTACACCTTC. Its protein is CASSKDSAYGYTF.

This CDR3 reads CASSLGQGHNSPLHF. The CDR3 region has the DNA TGCGCCAGCAGCTTAGGACAGGGCCATAATTCACCCCTCCACTTT. The chain couples TRBV4-1 to TRBJ1-6; 8 bases match TRBD1. Looked up from germline, CDR1 is MGHRA and CDR2 is YSYEKL. The CDR3 consists of 15 residues. Losses at the gene ends were 5 bases for V and 5 bases for J; bases not matched to a gene: 5.

This clone was counted once. The chain employs TRBV5-1 and TRBJ2-5; 7 bases align to TRBD1. Unmatched junction bases numbered 7, after V lost 4 bases and J lost 4 bases. Germline V gene lookup returns CDR1 SGHRS and CDR2 YFSETQ. The CDR3 sequence is 14 residues long. The CDR3 sequence: CASSERTGGETQYF. CDR3 bases: TGCGCCAGCAGCGAACGGACAGGAGGAGAGACCCAGTACTTC.